Included here is one T cell receptor beta chain sequence, with context. Its antigen is not known. Second doses were pooled across both intervals (about 4 or about 12 weeks). This entry belongs to a study of T cell responses to AZD1222 COVID-19 vaccine. The germline V and J ends were trimmed by 1 base and 6 bases, with 5 bases remaining between them. The CDR3 is made up of 12 amino acids. Generated by immunoSEQ multiplex PCR, the TCRdb table keeps only in-frame clones and is missing some. The repertoire consists of 120,000 to 150,000 clones, with roughly nine tenths occurring once and the leading ten covering roughly 1.8%. Study results and caveats: Spike-specific TCR breadth rose after two AZD1222 doses, and depth rose as well. Females outnumbered males among donors, who were mostly white British; clonal diversity was possibly underestimated. CD4 TCRs linked to vaccination spanned spike, dominating at 160-218 and 743-854.

The material sequenced was peripheral blood, taken 28 days after the second AZD1222 dose. The TCR sequence derives from an adult who received the AZD1222 COVID-19 vaccine. The V gene is TRBV12-3 or TRBV12-4, the J gene TRBJ2-3; D is ambiguous. In DNA form, the CDR3 reads TGTGCCAGCAGTTTAGAGTCTGATACGCAGTATTTT. This translates into CASSLESDTQYF.